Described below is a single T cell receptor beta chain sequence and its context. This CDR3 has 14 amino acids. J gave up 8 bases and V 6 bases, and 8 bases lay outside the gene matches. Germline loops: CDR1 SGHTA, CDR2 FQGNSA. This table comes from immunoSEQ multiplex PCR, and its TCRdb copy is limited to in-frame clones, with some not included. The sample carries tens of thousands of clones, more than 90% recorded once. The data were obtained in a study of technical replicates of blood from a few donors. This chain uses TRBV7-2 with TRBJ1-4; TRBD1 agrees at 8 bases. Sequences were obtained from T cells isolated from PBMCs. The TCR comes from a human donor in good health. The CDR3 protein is CASRGRDRPEKLFF. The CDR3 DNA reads TGTGCCAGCAGGGGTCGGGACAGGCCCGAAAAACTGTTTTTT.